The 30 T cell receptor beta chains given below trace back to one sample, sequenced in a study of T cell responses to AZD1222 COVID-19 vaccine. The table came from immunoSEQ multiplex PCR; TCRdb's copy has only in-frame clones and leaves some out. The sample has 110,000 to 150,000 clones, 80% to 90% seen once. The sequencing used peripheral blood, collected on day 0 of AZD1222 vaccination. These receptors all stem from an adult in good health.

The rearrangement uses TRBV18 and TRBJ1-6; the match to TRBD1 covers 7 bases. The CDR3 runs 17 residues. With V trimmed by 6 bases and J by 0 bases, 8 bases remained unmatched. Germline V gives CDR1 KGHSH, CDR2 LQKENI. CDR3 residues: CASSDRDMSSYNSPLHF. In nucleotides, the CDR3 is TGTGCCAGCTCTGACAGGGACATGAGCTCCTATAATTCACCCCTCCACTTT.

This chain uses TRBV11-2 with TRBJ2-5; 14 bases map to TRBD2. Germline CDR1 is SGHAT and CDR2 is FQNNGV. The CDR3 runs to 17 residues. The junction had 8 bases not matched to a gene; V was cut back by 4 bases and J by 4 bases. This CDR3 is CASSSGTSGGPGETQYF. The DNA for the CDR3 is TGTGCCAGCAGCTCGGGGACTAGCGGGGGACCGGGAGAGACCCAGTACTTC.

The CDR3 region is CASSLAILGFADTQYF. CDR3 DNA sequence: TGTGCCAGCAGCTTAGCCATCCTTGGGTTCGCAGATACGCAGTATTTT. The rearrangement uses TRBV11-2 and TRBJ2-3; D gene unclear. Trimming took 1 base from V and 4 from J, leaving 15 bases between them. CDR3 length: 16 amino acids. Germline CDR1 SGHAT, CDR2 FQNNGV. The variable domain in full, with the rest retrieved from reference TRBV11-2 and TRBJ2-3, is EAGVAQSPRYKIIEKRQSVAFWCNPISGHATLYWYQQILGQGPKLLIQFQNNGVVDDSQLPKDRFSAERLKGVDSTLKIQPAKLEDSAVYLCASSLAILGFADTQYFGPGTRLTVL.

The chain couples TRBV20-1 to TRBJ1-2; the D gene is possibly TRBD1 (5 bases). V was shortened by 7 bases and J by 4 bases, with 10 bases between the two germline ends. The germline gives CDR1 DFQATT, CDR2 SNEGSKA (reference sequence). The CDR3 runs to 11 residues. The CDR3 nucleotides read TGCAGTGTAAGCCAGGGCTATGGCTACACCTTC. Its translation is CSVSQGYGYTF.

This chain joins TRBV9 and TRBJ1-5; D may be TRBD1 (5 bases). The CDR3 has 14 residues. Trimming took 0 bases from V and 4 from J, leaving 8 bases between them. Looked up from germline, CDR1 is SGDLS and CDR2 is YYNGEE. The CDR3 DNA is TGTGCCAGCAGCGTAGCAGGGTCTAATCAGCCCCAGCATTTT. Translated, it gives CASSVAGSNQPQHF. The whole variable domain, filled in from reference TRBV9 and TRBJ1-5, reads DSGVTQTPKHLITATGQRVTLRCSPRSGDLSVYWYQQSLDQGLQFLIQYYNGEERAKGNILERFSAQQFPDLHSELNLSSLELGDSALYFCASSVAGSNQPQHFGDGTRLSIL.

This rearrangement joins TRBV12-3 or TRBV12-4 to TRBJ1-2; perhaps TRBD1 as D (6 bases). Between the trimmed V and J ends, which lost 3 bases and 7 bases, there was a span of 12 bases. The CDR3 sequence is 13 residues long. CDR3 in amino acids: CASSFGTGTGYTF. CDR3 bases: TGTGCCAGCAGTTTTGGAACAGGGACTGGCTACACCTTC.

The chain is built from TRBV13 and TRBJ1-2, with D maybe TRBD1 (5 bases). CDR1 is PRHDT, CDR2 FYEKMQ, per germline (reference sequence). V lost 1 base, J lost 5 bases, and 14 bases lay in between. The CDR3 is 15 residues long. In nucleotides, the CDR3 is TGTGCCAGCAGCTTAGAGGGAGGGCGGGGGTATGGCTACACCTTC. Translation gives CASSLEGGRGYGYTF.

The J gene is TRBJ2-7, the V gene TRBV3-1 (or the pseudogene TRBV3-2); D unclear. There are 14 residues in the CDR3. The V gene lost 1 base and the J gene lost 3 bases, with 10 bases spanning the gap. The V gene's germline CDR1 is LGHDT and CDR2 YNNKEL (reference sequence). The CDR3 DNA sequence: TGTGCCAGCAGCCAAGGGTGGGCCCACTACGAGCAGTACTTC. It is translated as CASSQGWAHYEQYF.

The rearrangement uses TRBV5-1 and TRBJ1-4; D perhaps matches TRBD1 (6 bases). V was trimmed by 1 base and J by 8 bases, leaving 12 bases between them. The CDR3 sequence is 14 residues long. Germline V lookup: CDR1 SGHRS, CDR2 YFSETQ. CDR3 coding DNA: TGCGCCAGCAGCTTGACAGGGATGCGCGAAAAACTGTTTTTT. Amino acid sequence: CASSLTGMREKLFF.

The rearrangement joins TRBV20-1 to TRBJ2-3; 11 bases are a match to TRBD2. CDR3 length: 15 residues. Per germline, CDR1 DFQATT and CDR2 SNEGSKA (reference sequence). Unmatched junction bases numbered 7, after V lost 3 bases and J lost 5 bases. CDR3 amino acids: CSASFVLAGGDTQYF. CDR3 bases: TGCAGTGCTAGTTTCGTCCTAGCGGGAGGAGATACGCAGTATTTT.

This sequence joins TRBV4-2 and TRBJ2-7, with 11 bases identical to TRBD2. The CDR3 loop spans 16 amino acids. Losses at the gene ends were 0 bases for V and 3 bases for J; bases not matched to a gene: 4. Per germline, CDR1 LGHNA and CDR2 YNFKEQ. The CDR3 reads CASSQEWTSGHYEQYF. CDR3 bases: TGTGCCAGCAGCCAAGAGTGGACTAGCGGGCACTACGAGCAGTACTTC.

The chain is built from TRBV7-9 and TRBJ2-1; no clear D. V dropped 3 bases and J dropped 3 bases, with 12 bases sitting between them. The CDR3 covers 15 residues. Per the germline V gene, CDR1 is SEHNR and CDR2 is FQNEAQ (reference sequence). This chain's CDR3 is CASSFAVRLYNEQFF. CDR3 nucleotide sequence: TGTGCCAGCAGCTTTGCTGTCAGACTCTACAATGAGCAGTTCTTC.

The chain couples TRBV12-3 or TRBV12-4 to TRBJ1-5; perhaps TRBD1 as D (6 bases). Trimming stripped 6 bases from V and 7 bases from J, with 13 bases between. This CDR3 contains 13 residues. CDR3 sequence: CASSPQGGQPQHF. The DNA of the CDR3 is TGTGCCAGCAGCCCACAGGGTGGACAGCCCCAGCATTTT.

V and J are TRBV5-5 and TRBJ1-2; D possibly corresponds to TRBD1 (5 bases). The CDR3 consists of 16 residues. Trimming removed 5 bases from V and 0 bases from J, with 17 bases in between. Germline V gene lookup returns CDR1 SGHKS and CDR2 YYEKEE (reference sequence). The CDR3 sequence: CASRVEIRGPNYGYTF. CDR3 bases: TGTGCCAGCAGAGTCGAGATACGGGGACCTAACTATGGCTACACCTTC.

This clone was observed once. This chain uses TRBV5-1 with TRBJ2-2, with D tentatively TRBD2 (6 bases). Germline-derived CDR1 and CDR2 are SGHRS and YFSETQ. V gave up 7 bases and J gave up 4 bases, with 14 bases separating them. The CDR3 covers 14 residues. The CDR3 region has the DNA TGCGCCAGCCAACGGGGGACGTCCACCGGGGAGCTGTTTTTT. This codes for CASQRGTSTGELFF.

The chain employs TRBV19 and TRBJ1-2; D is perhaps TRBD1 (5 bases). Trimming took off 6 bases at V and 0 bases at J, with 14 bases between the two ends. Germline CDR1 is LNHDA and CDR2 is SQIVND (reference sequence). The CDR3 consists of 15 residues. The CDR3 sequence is CASRDAGIANYGYTF. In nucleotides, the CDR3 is TGTGCCAGTAGGGATGCAGGGATAGCTAACTATGGCTACACCTTC.

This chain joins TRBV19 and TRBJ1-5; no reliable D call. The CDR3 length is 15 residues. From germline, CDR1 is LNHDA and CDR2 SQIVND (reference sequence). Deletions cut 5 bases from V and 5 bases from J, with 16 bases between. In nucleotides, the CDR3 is TGTGCCAGTAGTGCTTCCGATTTATTAGATCAGCCCCAGCATTTT. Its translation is CASSASDLLDQPQHF.

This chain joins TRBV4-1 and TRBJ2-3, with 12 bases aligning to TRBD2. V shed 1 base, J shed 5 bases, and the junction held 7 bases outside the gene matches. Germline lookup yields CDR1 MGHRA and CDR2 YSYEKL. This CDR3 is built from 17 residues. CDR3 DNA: TGCGCCAGCAGCCAAGGGCAGACTAGCGGGAGATTAGATACGCAGTATTTT. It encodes CASSQGQTSGRLDTQYF.

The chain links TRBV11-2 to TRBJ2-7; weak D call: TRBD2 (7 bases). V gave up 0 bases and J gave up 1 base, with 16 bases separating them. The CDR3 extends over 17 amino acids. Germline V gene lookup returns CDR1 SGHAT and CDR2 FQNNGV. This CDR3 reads CASSLDLRGGKSYEQYF. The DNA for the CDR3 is TGTGCCAGCAGCTTAGATCTAAGGGGGGGAAAATCCTACGAGCAGTACTTC.

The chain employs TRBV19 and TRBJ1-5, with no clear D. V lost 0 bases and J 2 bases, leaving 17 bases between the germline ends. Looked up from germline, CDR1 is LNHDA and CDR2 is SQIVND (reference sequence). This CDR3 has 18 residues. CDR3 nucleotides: TGTGCCAGTAGTATAGATGGAGTCTCCGGCGGGCGCAATCAGCCCCAGCATTTT. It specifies CASSIDGVSGGRNQPQHF.

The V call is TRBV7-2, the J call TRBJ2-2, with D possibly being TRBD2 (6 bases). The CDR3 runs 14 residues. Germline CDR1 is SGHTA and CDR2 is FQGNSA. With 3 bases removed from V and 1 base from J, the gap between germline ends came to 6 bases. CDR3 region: CASSLGLNTGELFF. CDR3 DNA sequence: TGTGCCAGCAGCTTGGGACTGAACACCGGGGAGCTGTTTTTT.

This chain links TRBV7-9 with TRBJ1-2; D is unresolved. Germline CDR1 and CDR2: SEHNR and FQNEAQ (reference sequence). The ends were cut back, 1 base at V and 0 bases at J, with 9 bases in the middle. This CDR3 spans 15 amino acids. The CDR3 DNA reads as TGTGCCAGCAGCTTAGGGGCAGTTCCTAACTATGGCTACACCTTC. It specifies CASSLGAVPNYGYTF.

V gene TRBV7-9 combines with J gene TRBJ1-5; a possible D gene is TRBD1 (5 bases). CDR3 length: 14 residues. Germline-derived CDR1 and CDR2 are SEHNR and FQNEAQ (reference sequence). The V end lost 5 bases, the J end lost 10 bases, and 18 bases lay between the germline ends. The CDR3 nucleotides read TGTGCCAGCAGCCCCCGGGACGAAAGCGGACCCCAGCATTTT. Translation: CASSPRDESGPQHF.

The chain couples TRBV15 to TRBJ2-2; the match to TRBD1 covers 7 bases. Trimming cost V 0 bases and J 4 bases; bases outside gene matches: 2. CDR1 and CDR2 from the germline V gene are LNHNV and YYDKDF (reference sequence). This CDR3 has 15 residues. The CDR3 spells CATSRDSGGTGELFF. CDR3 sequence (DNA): TGTGCCACCAGCAGAGATTCAGGGGGCACCGGGGAGCTGTTTTTT.

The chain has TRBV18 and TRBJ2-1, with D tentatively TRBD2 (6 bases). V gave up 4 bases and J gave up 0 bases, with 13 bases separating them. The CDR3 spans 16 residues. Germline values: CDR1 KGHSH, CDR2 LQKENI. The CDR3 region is CASSRDSSSSYNEQFF. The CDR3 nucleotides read TGTGCCAGCTCACGGGACTCTTCAAGCTCCTACAATGAGCAGTTCTTC. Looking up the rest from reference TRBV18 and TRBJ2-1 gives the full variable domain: NAGVMQNPRHLVRRRGQEARLRCSPMKGHSHVYWYRQLPEEGLKFMVYLQKENIIDESGMPKERFSAEFPKEGPSILRIQQVVRGDSAAYFCASSRDSSSSYNEQFFGPGTRLTVL.

CDR3 sequence: CASSPDPAYEQYF. The CDR3 region has the DNA TGTGCCAGCTCACCAGACCCCGCCTACGAGCAGTACTTC. V is TRBV18 and J is TRBJ2-7; no reliable D call. CDR1 KGHSH and CDR2 LQKENI come from the germline V gene. V lost 2 bases and J lost 2, with 7 bases in between. This CDR3 has 13 residues.

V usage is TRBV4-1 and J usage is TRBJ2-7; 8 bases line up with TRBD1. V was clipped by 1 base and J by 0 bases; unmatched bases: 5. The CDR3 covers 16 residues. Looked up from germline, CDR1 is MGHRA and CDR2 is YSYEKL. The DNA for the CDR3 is TGCGCCAGCAGCCAAGCCGGGACAGGATCCTCCTACGAGCAGTACTTC. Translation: CASSQAGTGSSYEQYF.

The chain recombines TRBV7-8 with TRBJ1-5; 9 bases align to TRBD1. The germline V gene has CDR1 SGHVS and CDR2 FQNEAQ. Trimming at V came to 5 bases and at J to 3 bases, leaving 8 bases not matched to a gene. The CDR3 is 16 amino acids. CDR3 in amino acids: CASSLRTGASNQPQHF. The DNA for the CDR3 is TGTGCCAGCAGCCTTCGGACAGGGGCTTCCAATCAGCCCCAGCATTTT.

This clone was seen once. CDR3 amino acids: CAISHSGIQNTEAFF. The CDR3 nucleotides are TGTGCCATCAGTCACTCAGGGATTCAGAACACTGAAGCTTTCTTT. V and J are TRBV10-3 and TRBJ1-1; maybe TRBD1 (5 bases). Between the trimmed V and J ends, which lost 5 bases and 1 base, there was a span of 14 bases. The CDR3 runs 15 residues. Germline values: CDR1 ENHRY, CDR2 SYGVKD.

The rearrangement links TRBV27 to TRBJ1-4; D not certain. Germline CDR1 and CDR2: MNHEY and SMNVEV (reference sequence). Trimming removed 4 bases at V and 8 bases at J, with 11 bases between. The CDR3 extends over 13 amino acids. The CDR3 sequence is CASSSQTREKLFF. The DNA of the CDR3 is TGTGCCAGCAGTTCCCAAACACGAGAAAAACTGTTTTTT.